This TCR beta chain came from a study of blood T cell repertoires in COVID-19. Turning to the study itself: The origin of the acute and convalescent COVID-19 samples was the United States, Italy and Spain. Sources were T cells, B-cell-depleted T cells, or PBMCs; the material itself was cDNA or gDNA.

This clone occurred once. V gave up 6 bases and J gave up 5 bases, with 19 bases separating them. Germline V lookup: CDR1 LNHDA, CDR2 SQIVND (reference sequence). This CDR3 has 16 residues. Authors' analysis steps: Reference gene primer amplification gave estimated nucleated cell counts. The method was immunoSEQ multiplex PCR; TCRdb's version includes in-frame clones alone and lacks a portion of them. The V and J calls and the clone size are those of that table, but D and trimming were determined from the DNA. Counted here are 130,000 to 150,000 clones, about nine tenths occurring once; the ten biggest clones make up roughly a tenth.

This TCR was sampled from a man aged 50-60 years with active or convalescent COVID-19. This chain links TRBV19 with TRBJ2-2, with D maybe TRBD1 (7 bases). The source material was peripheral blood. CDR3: CASRKEGALITGELFF. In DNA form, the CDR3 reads TGTGCCAGTAGGAAGGAGGGGGCCTTAATAACCGGGGAGCTGTTTTTT.